A selection of T cell receptor beta chains follows, all from one sample in a study of monozygotic twins with inflammatory bowel disease. TCRdb reprocessed the 5' RACE reads and stores each CDR3 protein as one record, lacking DNA. The specimen's table records approximately 110,000 distinct CDR3 sequences. The specimen sequenced was blood. The receptor source for this set is a human donor with ulcerative colitis or Crohn's disease, or a healthy co-twin of an affected twin (not recorded which). The CDR3 runs from the conserved cysteine through the conserved F or W. Each record gives: J gene, V gene, CDR3 protein.

j_call: TRBJ1-2; v_call: TRBV3-1; cdr3_aa: CASSQEKDPTNYGYTF
j_call: TRBJ1-5; v_call: TRBV12-3/TRBV12-4; cdr3_aa: CASSLALQPQHF
j_call: TRBJ2-1; v_call: TRBV6-5; cdr3_aa: CASSYGGAGGSYNEQFF
j_call: TRBJ2-1; v_call: TRBV12-3/TRBV12-4; cdr3_aa: CASSGPSEQFF
j_call: TRBJ2-5; v_call: TRBV7-8; cdr3_aa: CASSLIGQGISRSQETQYF
j_call: TRBJ2-3; v_call: TRBV20-1; cdr3_aa: CSAPRQLAGDTDTQYF
j_call: TRBJ1-1; v_call: TRBV19; cdr3_aa: CASSPWTGFANTEAFF
j_call: TRBJ1-5; v_call: TRBV13; cdr3_aa: CASSLGGMGNQPQHF
j_call: TRBJ2-1; v_call: TRBV24-1; cdr3_aa: CATSDPDGTYNEQFF
j_call: TRBJ2-1; v_call: TRBV5-1; cdr3_aa: CASSLTGVDEQFF
j_call: TRBJ1-5; v_call: TRBV6-2/TRBV6-3; cdr3_aa: CASSYSNRRINQPQHF
j_call: TRBJ2-7; v_call: TRBV7-2; cdr3_aa: CASSLGGGLDEQYF
j_call: TRBJ2-3; v_call: TRBV5-5; cdr3_aa: CASSLELAGTDTQYF
j_call: TRBJ2-1; v_call: TRBV11-2; cdr3_aa: CASSPIRGDSYNEQFF
j_call: TRBJ2-1; v_call: TRBV10-3; cdr3_aa: CATAGVGGVYNEQFF
j_call: TRBJ2-7; v_call: TRBV12-3/TRBV12-4; cdr3_aa: CASSGQAQVAYEQYF
j_call: TRBJ2-1; v_call: TRBV12-3/TRBV12-4; cdr3_aa: CASSLKLAGGYNEQFF
j_call: TRBJ2-7; v_call: TRBV9; cdr3_aa: CASSPSGTGGYEQYF
j_call: TRBJ2-3; v_call: TRBV18; cdr3_aa: CASSRFKRERVADTQYF
j_call: TRBJ2-4; v_call: TRBV5-1; cdr3_aa: CASSLAPDGENIQYF
j_call: TRBJ2-1; v_call: TRBV6-4; cdr3_aa: CASSDSSVNEQFF
j_call: TRBJ2-7; v_call: TRBV10-3; cdr3_aa: CAISESGTAAYEQYF
j_call: TRBJ2-5; v_call: TRBV20-1; cdr3_aa: CSARDHRGWETQYF
j_call: TRBJ2-1; v_call: TRBV5-1; cdr3_aa: CASNSAPGGLRYNEQFF
j_call: TRBJ1-5; v_call: TRBV6-5; cdr3_aa: CASSTGVTHSNQPQHF
j_call: TRBJ2-5; v_call: TRBV5-7; cdr3_aa: CASSVDHRLGGQETQYF
j_call: TRBJ2-4; v_call: TRBV29-1; cdr3_aa: CSVLGPDIQYF
j_call: TRBJ2-5; v_call: TRBV5-6; cdr3_aa: CASSVGAKETQYF
j_call: TRBJ1-5; v_call: TRBV6-2/TRBV6-3; cdr3_aa: CASSQLSRDTPPGHF
j_call: TRBJ2-1; v_call: TRBV4-3; cdr3_aa: CASSQGLAGEEGMDNEQFF
j_call: TRBJ2-3; v_call: TRBV6-5; cdr3_aa: CASSTDPARTDTQYF
j_call: TRBJ2-2; v_call: TRBV11-2; cdr3_aa: CASSLRGAGTGELFF
j_call: TRBJ2-3; v_call: TRBV7-2; cdr3_aa: CATAATFPDTQYF
j_call: TRBJ2-6; v_call: TRBV7-6; cdr3_aa: CASSLNGQVEVSGANVLTF
j_call: TRBJ2-5; v_call: TRBV10-3; cdr3_aa: CAISADRGETQYF
j_call: TRBJ2-5; v_call: TRBV5-1; cdr3_aa: CASSPAGPQETQYF
j_call: TRBJ1-5; v_call: TRBV12-3/TRBV12-4; cdr3_aa: CASSQVWGNQPQHF
j_call: TRBJ2-3; v_call: TRBV10-3; cdr3_aa: CAIKPSTSTDTQYF
j_call: TRBJ1-4; v_call: TRBV18; cdr3_aa: CASSLDRTNEKLFF
j_call: TRBJ2-2; v_call: TRBV5-1; cdr3_aa: CASSPGNSNTGELFF
j_call: TRBJ1-1; v_call: TRBV28; cdr3_aa: CASSFPPPGQGRAAAMNTEAFF
j_call: TRBJ2-1; v_call: TRBV5-4; cdr3_aa: CASSVHPGLAYNEQFF
j_call: TRBJ1-5; v_call: TRBV7-2; cdr3_aa: CASSGTYSNQPQHF
j_call: TRBJ2-7; v_call: TRBV9; cdr3_aa: CASSGGPGYEQYF
j_call: TRBJ2-1; v_call: TRBV5-1; cdr3_aa: CASSSTRDSYNEQFF
j_call: TRBJ2-2; v_call: TRBV2; cdr3_aa: CASSEGYTGELFF
j_call: TRBJ2-7; v_call: TRBV12-3/TRBV12-4; cdr3_aa: CASSPTGTTYEQYF
j_call: TRBJ2-7; v_call: TRBV7-2; cdr3_aa: CASSTRGGTNEQYF